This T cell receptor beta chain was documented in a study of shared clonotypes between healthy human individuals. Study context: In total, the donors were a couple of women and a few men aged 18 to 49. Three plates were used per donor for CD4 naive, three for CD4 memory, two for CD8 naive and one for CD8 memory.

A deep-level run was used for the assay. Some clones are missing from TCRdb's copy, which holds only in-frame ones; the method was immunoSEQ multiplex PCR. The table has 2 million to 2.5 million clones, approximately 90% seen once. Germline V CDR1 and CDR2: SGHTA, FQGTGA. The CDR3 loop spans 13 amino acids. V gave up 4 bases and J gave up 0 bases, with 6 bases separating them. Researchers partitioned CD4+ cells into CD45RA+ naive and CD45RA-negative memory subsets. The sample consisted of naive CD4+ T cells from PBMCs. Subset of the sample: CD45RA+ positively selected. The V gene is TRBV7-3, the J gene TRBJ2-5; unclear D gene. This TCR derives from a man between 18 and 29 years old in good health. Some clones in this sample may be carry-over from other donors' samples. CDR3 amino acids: CASSSAYQETQYF. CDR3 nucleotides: TGTGCCAGCAGCTCGGCGTACCAAGAGACCCAGTACTTC.